One and the same sample provided the 27 T cell receptor beta chains below, sequenced in a study of post-analysis software for immune sequencing data. Libraries were made from TCR beta cDNA, and they carried unique molecular identifiers. Via MiXCR, TCRdb re-called the PCR reads, giving one row per CDR3 protein. Among about 430,000 distinct CDR3 sequences, 35% to 45% were seen once, and the ten largest hold approximately 7.6%. General study results and limits: Among roughly five TRBV segments more frequent in patients than controls were TRBV5-6, TRBV5-1 and TRBV20-1.

These receptors lack a known antigen. Material: blood. The receptors shown here come from a girl aged 2-10 years with multiple sclerosis.

This clonotype was detected a few times. V usage is TRBV29-1 and J usage is TRBJ2-7; D is possibly TRBD1 (7 bases). V was trimmed by 5 bases and J by 0 bases, leaving 17 bases between them. The CDR3 runs to 15 residues. Germline CDR1 and CDR2: SQVTM and ANQGSEA. The CDR3 sequence is CSVCLLRDSSYEQYF. The CDR3 DNA reads TGCAGCGTTTGCCTCCTGCGGGACAGCTCCTACGAGCAGTACTTC.

The chain couples TRBV28 to TRBJ1-5, with 7 positions matching TRBD1. Trimming removed 3 bases from V and 0 bases from J; junction bases left unmatched: 8. The CDR3 extends over 17 amino acids. CDR1 and CDR2 from the germline V gene are MDHEN and SYDVKM. The CDR3 region is CASSFTGVANSNQPQHF. The CDR3 DNA reads TGTGCCAGCAGTTTTACAGGGGTCGCGAATAGCAATCAGCCCCAGCATTTT.

The chain carries TRBV5-5 and TRBJ2-3; 10 nucleotides agree with TRBD2. The trim removed 1 base at V and 3 bases at J, leaving 2 bases unmatched. The CDR3 sequence is 15 residues long. CDR1 and CDR2 (germline): SGHKS, YYEKEE (reference sequence). The CDR3 is CASSLNSGGTDTQYF. CDR3 bases: TGTGCCAGCAGCTTGAATAGCGGGGGGACAGATACGCAGTATTTT.

The chain uses TRBV20-1 and TRBJ2-7; no clear D. Germline V gene data show CDR1 as DFQATT and CDR2 as SNEGSKA (reference sequence). The ends were cut back, 3 bases at V and 1 base at J, with 19 bases in the middle. This CDR3 is built from 16 residues. DNA for the CDR3: TGCAGTGCTAGTAGTATTGGCCGGCCACGGTCCTACGAGCAGTACTTC. Translation: CSASSIGRPRSYEQYF.

This chain joins TRBV5-1 and TRBJ2-1; perhaps TRBD1 as D (6 bases). Germline V gene data show CDR1 as SGHRS and CDR2 as YFSETQ. V was cut by 2 bases and J by 7 bases, with 19 bases left in between. The CDR3 runs to 16 residues. The CDR3: CASSFRNRGKLNEQFF. CDR3 DNA: TGCGCCAGCAGCTTCCGAAATAGGGGGAAATTGAATGAGCAGTTCTTC.

Only a few counts were recorded for this clonotype. J is TRBJ2-4 and V is TRBV12-3 or TRBV12-4, with a tentative D call TRBD2 (5 bases). CDR3 length: 12 amino acids. The V gene lost 8 bases and the J gene lost 0 bases, with 5 bases spanning the gap. Written as DNA, the CDR3 is TGTGCCAGCCGGGAAGCCAAAAACATTCAGTACTTC. It codes for CASREAKNIQYF.

This clonotype appeared a few times. The rearrangement joins TRBV12-3 or TRBV12-4 to TRBJ2-5; D gene ambiguous. V was clipped by 1 base and J by 1 base, with 7 bases between them. The CDR3 sequence is 14 residues long. CDR3 residues: CASSLVTIQETQYF. The CDR3 DNA sequence: TGTGCCAGCAGTTTAGTGACCATCCAAGAGACCCAGTACTTC.

This clonotype came up once. V is TRBV15 and J is TRBJ1-3, with D unresolved. This CDR3 region has 15 residues. The germline V gene has CDR1 LNHNV and CDR2 YYDKDF (reference sequence). Trimming took 4 bases from V and 4 from J, leaving 14 bases between them. This CDR3 is CATSKQKVSGNTIYF. DNA of the CDR3: TGTGCCACCAGCAAACAAAAGGTATCGGGAAACACCATATATTTT.

This clonotype was found once. The chain carries TRBV6-5 and TRBJ1-6, with D perhaps TRBD1 (5 bases). Germline lookup yields CDR1 MNHEY and CDR2 SVGAGI. Trimming took 8 bases from V and 9 from J, leaving 20 bases between them. This CDR3 spans 15 amino acids. The CDR3 loop reads CASAGGDVVVSPLHF. CDR3 nucleotides: TGTGCCAGCGCCGGCGGGGACGTGGTAGTTTCACCCCTCCACTTT.

The rearrangement uses TRBV6-2 or TRBV6-3 and TRBJ2-6; unclear D gene. Germline CDR1 and CDR2: MNHEY and SVGEGT. Between the trimmed V and J ends, which lost 6 bases and 0 bases, there was a span of 9 bases. The CDR3 extends over 15 amino acids. CDR3 in DNA: TGTGCCAGCAGCCATTGGGGCTCTGGGGCCAACGTCCTGACTTTC. Encoded protein: CASSHWGSGANVLTF.

This clonotype was observed at least ten times. The junction and the germline gene differ at one end; a read error may be behind it. The chain carries TRBV5-1 and TRBJ2-7, with TRBD1 matching over 11 bases. Germline CDR1 reads SGHRS; CDR2 reads YFSETQ. The CDR3 has 14 amino acids. CDR3: CASSSGQGAYEQYF. Here the CDR3 DNA reads TGTGCCAGCAGCTCGGGACAGGGGGCCTACGAGCAGTACTTC.

This clonotype showed up just a few times. This chain connects TRBV6-6 to TRBJ1-1; a possible D gene is TRBD1 (6 bases). The germline V gene encodes CDR1 MNHNY and CDR2 SVGAGI (reference sequence). V was shortened by 9 bases and J by 5 bases, with 10 bases between the two germline ends. This CDR3 spans 11 amino acids. DNA for the CDR3: TGTGCCAGTAGACAGGAAACTGAAGCTTTCTTT. Translating gives CASRQETEAFF.

This sequence joins TRBV6-6 and TRBJ2-1, with D possibly being TRBD2 (6 bases). V was cut by 0 bases and J by 6 bases, with 15 bases left in between. The germline V gene has CDR1 MNHNY and CDR2 SVGAGI (reference sequence). The CDR3 runs to 16 residues. CDR3 nucleotides: TGTGCCAGCAGTTACTCGGCTGGCGGGGTCGGCAATGAGCAGTTCTTC. Protein product: CASSYSAGGVGNEQFF.

The rearrangement joins TRBV29-1 to TRBJ1-1; D possibly corresponds to TRBD1 (5 bases). This CDR3 is built from 11 residues. Between the trimmed V and J ends, which lost 7 bases and 5 bases, there was a span of 11 bases. Germline lookup yields CDR1 SQVTM and CDR2 ANQGSEA. The CDR3: CSARQQTEAFF. The CDR3 bases are TGCAGCGCCCGACAGCAGACTGAAGCTTTCTTT.

V gene TRBV6-5 combines with J gene TRBJ1-2; possibly TRBD1 for D (5 bases). There are 14 residues in the CDR3. The V end lost 0 bases, the J end lost 8 bases, and 13 bases lay between the germline ends. Germline-derived CDR1 and CDR2 are MNHEY and SVGAGI. Here the CDR3 DNA reads TGTGCCAGCAGTTACTCCTTCGGGACTAAAGGCTACACCTTC. It encodes CASSYSFGTKGYTF.

The chain couples TRBV27 to TRBJ2-1; D ambiguous. The CDR3 runs 14 residues. The V end lost 7 bases, the J end lost 8 bases, and 18 bases lay between the germline ends. Germline V gene data show CDR1 as MNHEY and CDR2 as SMNVEV (reference sequence). Here the CDR3 DNA reads TGTGCCAGCACTCAACGGCGATCCGGGTATGAGCAGTTCTTC. Translated, it gives CASTQRRSGYEQFF.

The gene calls are TRBV30 and TRBJ2-4, with TRBD2 identical over 8 bases. CDR1 and CDR2 from the germline V gene are GTSNPN and SVGIG (reference sequence). The CDR3 sequence is 16 residues long. V gave up 4 bases and J gave up 0 bases; unmatched junction bases: 8. CDR3 coding DNA: TGTGCCTGGACGGGCGGGGGGAGTCTAGCCAAAAACATTCAGTACTTC. Amino acids: CAWTGGGSLAKNIQYF.

The V call is TRBV6-2 or TRBV6-3, the J call TRBJ2-3, with 15 positions matching TRBD2. Germline V gene data show CDR1 as MNHEY and CDR2 as SVGEGT. V lost 6 bases to trimming and J lost 3 bases; unmatched junction nucleotides: 7. The CDR3 length is 17 residues. The CDR3 loop reads CASRETGLAGGTDTQYF. CDR3 bases: TGTGCCAGCAGGGAAACGGGACTAGCGGGGGGAACAGATACGCAGTATTTT.

V and J are TRBV5-1 and TRBJ2-3; TRBD2 matches at 8 bases. The CDR3 consists of 16 residues. The junction had 11 bases not matched to a gene; V was cut back by 6 bases and J by 2 bases. Germline V lookup: CDR1 SGHRS, CDR2 YFSETQ. The CDR3 reads CASNDAGTRPTDTQYF. For the CDR3, the DNA is TGCGCCAGCAATGATGCCGGGACTAGGCCCACAGATACGCAGTATTTT.

This clonotype appeared a few times. The genes are TRBV5-1 and TRBJ1-2; D possibly corresponds to TRBD1 (5 bases). CDR1 SGHRS and CDR2 YFSETQ come from the germline V gene. The CDR3 is 16 residues long. Trimming took 5 bases from V and 4 from J, leaving 21 bases between them. This chain's CDR3 is CASRPQDGAGLYGYTF. The CDR3 DNA sequence: TGCGCCAGCAGACCGCAGGACGGGGCGGGACTCTATGGCTACACCTTC.

About this clonotype itself: Germline and junction disagree at one end, which may indicate a read error. V is TRBV12-3 or TRBV12-4 and J is TRBJ2-4; 10 bases line up with TRBD1. This CDR3 spans 18 amino acids. CDR3 protein: CASSPPRGTGEAKNIQYF. The CDR3 nucleotides are TGTGCAAGCAGTCCACCCCGAGGGACAGGGGAGGCCAAAAACATTCAGTACTTC.

The gene calls are TRBV20-1 and TRBJ2-5, with TRBD2 matching over 8 bases. Per germline, CDR1 DFQATT and CDR2 SNEGSKA (reference sequence). Trimming cost V 0 bases and J 4 bases; bases outside gene matches: 4. The CDR3 is made up of 14 amino acids. This CDR3 is CSARDLAGGETQYF. CDR3 coding DNA: TGCAGTGCTAGAGATCTGGCGGGAGGAGAGACCCAGTACTTC.

The V and J genes are TRBV12-3 or TRBV12-4 and TRBJ2-1, with D possibly TRBD2 on 6 matching bases. Trimming took off 5 bases at V and 9 bases at J, with 14 bases between the two ends. The CDR3 has 13 amino acids. CDR3 DNA sequence: TGTGCCAGCAGTACGACTAGGGATTTTGAGCAGTTCTTC. This encodes CASSTTRDFEQFF.

V is TRBV25-1 and J is TRBJ1-2; tentatively, D is TRBD1 (5 bases). V was pared by 3 bases and J by 8 bases, with 19 bases between. Germline loops: CDR1 MGHDK, CDR2 SYGVNS. The CDR3 length is 15 residues. The CDR3 spells CASSDMPGLAEGYTF. In nucleotides, the CDR3 is TGTGCCAGCAGTGATATGCCGGGGCTCGCGGAAGGCTACACCTTC.

The chain combines TRBV4-2 with TRBJ1-6; D unresolved. Germline CDR1 and CDR2: LGHNA and YNFKEQ. CDR3 length equals 17 residues. V dropped 0 bases and J dropped 4 bases, with 13 bases sitting between them. The CDR3 here is CASSQDSGRTYNSPLHF. The DNA for the CDR3 is TGTGCCAGCAGCCAAGATTCAGGACGGACTTATAATTCACCCCTCCACTTT.

The rearrangement links TRBV20-1 to TRBJ2-1; the match to TRBD2 covers 9 bases. CDR1 and CDR2 from the germline V gene are DFQATT and SNEGSKA (reference sequence). The CDR3 spans 19 residues. Trimming cost V 0 bases and J 0 bases; bases outside gene matches: 12. In nucleotides, the CDR3 is TGCAGTGCTAGAGATGTTTCACTAGCGGGTCTCAGCTCCTACAATGAGCAGTTCTTC. This translates into CSARDVSLAGLSSYNEQFF.

The V and J genes are TRBV12-3 or TRBV12-4 and TRBJ1-2; TRBD1 matches 7 bases. Trimming cost V 2 bases and J 7 bases; bases outside gene matches: 7. This CDR3 comprises 14 residues. Here the CDR3 reads CASSLMQGEVGYTF. CDR3 nucleotide sequence: TGTGCCAGCAGTTTAATGCAGGGGGAAGTTGGCTACACCTTC.